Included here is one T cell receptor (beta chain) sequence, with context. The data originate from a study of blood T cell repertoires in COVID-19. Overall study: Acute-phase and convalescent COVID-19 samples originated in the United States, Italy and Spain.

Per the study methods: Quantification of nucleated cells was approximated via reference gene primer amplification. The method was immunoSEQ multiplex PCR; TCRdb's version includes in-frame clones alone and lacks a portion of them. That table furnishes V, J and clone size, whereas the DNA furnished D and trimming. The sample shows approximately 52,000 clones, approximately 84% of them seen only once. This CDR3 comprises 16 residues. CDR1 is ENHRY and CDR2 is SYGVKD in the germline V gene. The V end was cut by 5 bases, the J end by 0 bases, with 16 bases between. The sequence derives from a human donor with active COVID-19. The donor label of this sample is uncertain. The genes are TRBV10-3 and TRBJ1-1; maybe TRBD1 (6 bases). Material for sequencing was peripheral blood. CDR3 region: CAISSSSGAVNTEAFF. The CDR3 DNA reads TGTGCCATCAGTTCCTCTTCAGGGGCCGTGAACACTGAAGCTTTCTTT.